This T cell receptor beta chain emerged from a study of identical twins. Trimming cost V 10 bases and J 5 bases; bases outside gene matches: 16. This CDR3 comprises 16 residues. The germline CDR1 and CDR2 sequences are MNHEY and SMNVEV (reference sequence). Study results and limitations: High-abundance cord blood beta clonotypes had fewer insertions; memory repertoires showed none.

Template switching, a step in the protocol, added a universal primer site, and cDNA carried unique molecular identifiers. TCRdb itself ran the 5' RACE reads through MiXCR, one entry per CDR3 protein. In the table there are about 530,000 distinct CDR3 sequences, 20% to 25% of which are singletons. This clonotype was observed many times. Antigen specificity is unknown. The same sample was also studied in work on yellow fever vaccine responses in identical twins.

Material: CD4+ T cells sorted from blood. This receptor was obtained from a woman under 30 in good health. The V and J genes are TRBV27 and TRBJ2-2, with 7 bases identical to TRBD2. The CDR3 sequence is CATFPRDYQQTGELFF. CDR3 in DNA: TGTGCCACTTTCCCCCGGGACTACCAACAGACCGGGGAGCTGTTTTTT.